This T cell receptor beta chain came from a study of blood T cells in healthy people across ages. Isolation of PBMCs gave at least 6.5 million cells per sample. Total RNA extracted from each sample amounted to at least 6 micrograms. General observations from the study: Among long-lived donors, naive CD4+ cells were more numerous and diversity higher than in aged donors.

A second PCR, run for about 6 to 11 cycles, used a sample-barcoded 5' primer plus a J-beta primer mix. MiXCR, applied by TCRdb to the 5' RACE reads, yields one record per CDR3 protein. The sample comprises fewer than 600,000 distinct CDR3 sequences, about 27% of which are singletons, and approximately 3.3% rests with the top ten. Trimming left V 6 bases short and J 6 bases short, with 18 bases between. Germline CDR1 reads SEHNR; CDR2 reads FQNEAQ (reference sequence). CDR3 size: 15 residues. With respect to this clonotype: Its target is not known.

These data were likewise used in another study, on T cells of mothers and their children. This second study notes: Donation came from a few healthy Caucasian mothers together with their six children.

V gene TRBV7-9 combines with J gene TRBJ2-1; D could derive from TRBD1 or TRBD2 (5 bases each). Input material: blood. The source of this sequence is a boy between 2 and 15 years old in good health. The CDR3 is CASSTRDLWFNEQFF. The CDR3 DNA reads TGTGCCAGCAGTACTCGGGACCTATGGTTCAATGAGCAGTTCTTC.